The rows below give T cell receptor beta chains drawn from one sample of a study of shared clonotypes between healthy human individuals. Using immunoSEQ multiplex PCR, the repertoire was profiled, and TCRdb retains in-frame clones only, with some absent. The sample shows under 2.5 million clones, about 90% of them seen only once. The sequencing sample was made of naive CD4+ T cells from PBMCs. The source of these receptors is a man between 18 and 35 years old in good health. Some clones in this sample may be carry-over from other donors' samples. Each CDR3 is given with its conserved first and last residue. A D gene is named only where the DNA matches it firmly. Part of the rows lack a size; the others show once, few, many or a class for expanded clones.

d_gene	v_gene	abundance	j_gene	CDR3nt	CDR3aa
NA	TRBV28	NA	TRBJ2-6	TGTGCCAGCAGTTTATGGCTGTTCTCTGGGGCCAACGTCCTGACTTTC	CASSLWLFSGANVLTF
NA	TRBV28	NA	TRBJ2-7	TGTGCCAGCAGTCCCCGGACATATGGCTACGAGCAGTACTTC	CASSPRTYGYEQYF
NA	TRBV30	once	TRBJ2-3	TGTGCCTGGATTTTAAGGGGAACAACTAGCACAGATACGCAGTATTTT	CAWILRGTTSTDTQYF
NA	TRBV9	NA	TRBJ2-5	TGTGCCAGCAGCGAGGGGCAGTGGGGGGCTGGAGAGACCCAGTACTTC	CASSEGQWGAGETQYF
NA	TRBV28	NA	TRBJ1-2	TGTGCCAGCAGGGGGATGGGAGGCGCGTATGGCTACACCTTC	CASRGMGGAYGYTF
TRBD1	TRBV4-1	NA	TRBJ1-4	TGCGCCAGTTCTCCGGGACAGGGGCCGATCAGCAATGAAAAACTGTTTTTT	CASSPGQGPISNEKLFF
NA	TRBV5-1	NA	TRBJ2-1	TGCGCCAGCAGCCAAGGTCGAGGGGGTGAGCAGTTCTTC	CASSQGRGGEQFF
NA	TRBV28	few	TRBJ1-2	TGTGCCAGCAGTCAACACAGGGTTTACGGCTACACCTTC	CASSQHRVYGYTF
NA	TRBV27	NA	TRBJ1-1	TGTGCCAGCAGTTTATCCCCCGGTCAGGGGACTCTCAAACACAGGGTGAGTGACACTGAAGCTTTCTTT	CASSLSPGQGTLKHRVSDTEAFF
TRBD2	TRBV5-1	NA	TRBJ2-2	TGCGCCAGCCGCAACTTGACTAGCGGGAGCGGGGAGCTGTTTTTT	CASRNLTSGSGELFF
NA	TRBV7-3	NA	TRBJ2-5	TGTGCCAGCAGCCTCGAAGGAGGTGTTGAGACCCAGTACTTC	CASSLEGGVETQYF
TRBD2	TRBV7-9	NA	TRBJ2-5	TGTGCCAGCAGCTTCGGGGGGGACACCCGAGAGACCCAGTACTTC	CASSFGGDTRETQYF
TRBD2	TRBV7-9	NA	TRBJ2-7	TGTGCCAGCAGTCCCTACGGGAGGCGTGTGAACGAGCAGTACTTC	CASSPYGRRVNEQYF
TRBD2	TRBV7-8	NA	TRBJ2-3	TGTGCCAGCAACTCCCGGGGGCGCGGGGGGTCAGATACGCAGTATTTT	CASNSRGRGGSDTQYF
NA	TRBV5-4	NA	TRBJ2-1	TGTGCCAGCAGCTCCTTTCCCGGGAGCCACAATGAGCAGTTCTTC	CASSSFPGSHNEQFF
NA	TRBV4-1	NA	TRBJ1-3	TGCGCCAGCAGCCAAGTGTCCGTCGGAAACACCATATATTTT	CASSQVSVGNTIYF
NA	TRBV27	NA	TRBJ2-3	TGTGCCAGCAGGCCCCTAAATCCCCGGGATACGCAGTATTTT	CASRPLNPRDTQYF
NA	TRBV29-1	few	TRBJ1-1	TGCAGCGCTGACGAAGCGGGGAGGAACACTGAAGCTTTCTTT	CSADEAGRNTEAFF
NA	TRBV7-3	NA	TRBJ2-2	TGTGCCAGCAGCTTTCGGGACCCCGGGGAGCTGTTTTTT	CASSFRDPGELFF
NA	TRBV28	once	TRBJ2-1	TGTGCCAGCAGTTTTGCTAGGGCAGGGGACAATGAGCAGTTCTTC	CASSFARAGDNEQFF
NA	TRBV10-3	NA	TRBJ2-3	TGTGCCATCAGTGACCAAACGGGCCCCCCGCCGGATACGCAGTATTTT	CAISDQTGPPPDTQYF
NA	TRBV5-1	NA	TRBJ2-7	TGCGCCAGCGGTTCTGGCTCTAGCTCCTACGAGCAGTACTTC	CASGSGSSSYEQYF
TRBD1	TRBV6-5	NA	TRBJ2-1	TGTGCCAGCAGGGGACAGGGGTTTGGGCGGCAGTTCTTC	CASRGQGFGRQFF
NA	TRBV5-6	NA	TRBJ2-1	TGTGCCAGCAGCTTGAACGTAAATGAGCAGTTCTTC	CASSLNVNEQFF
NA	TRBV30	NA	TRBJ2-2	TGTGCCTGGAAGGCTACTGGAGCGGGTAGGGGGGGCACCGGGGAGCTGTTTTTT	CAWKATGAGRGGTGELFF
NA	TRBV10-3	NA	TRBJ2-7	TGTGCCATCAATCGTAGCGGCTACGAGCAGTACTTC	CAINRSGYEQYF
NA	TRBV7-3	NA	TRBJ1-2	TGTGCCAGCAGCGACCGGGGCCCGGGCTATGGCTACACCTTC	CASSDRGPGYGYTF
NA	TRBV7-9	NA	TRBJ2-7	TGTGCCAGCAGCTTTACCCCAGGGCTCAACTCCTACGAGCAGTACTTC	CASSFTPGLNSYEQYF
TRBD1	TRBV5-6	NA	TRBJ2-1	TGTGCCAGCAGGGGGACAGGGTACGGGTACAATGAGCAGTTCTTC	CASRGTGYGYNEQFF
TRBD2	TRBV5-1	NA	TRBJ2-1	TGCGCCAGCAGCTACGGGACTAGCGGGAGGTGGAATGAGCAGTTCTTC	CASSYGTSGRWNEQFF
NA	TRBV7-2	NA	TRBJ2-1	TGTGCCAGCAGCTTCGCCGGGACTGCGGTCAATGAGCAGTTCTTC	CASSFAGTAVNEQFF
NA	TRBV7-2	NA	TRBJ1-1	TGTGCCAGCAGCTTAGAGGGGTGGACTGAAGCTTTCTTT	CASSLEGWTEAFF
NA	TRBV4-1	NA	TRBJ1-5	TGCGCCAGCAGCCAAGGGGGAGGGGATTATAGCAATCAGCCCCAGCATTTT	CASSQGGGDYSNQPQHF
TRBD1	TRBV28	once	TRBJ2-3	TGTGCCAGCAGTTCCCCCGGACAGGGAGACACAGATACGCAGTATTTT	CASSSPGQGDTDTQYF
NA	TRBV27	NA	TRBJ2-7	TGTGCCAGCAGAAGGGTCGCTAGCGCCGGCAAAGGCGAGCAGTACTTC	CASRRVASAGKGEQYF